The rows below give T cell receptor beta chains drawn from one sample of a study of shared clonotypes between healthy human individuals. Only in-frame clones appear in the TCRdb table, and some are missing; sequencing was by immunoSEQ multiplex PCR. Here the sample spans approximately 2,200,000 clones, 85% to 95% being singletons. The sample consisted of naive CD8+ T cells from PBMCs. The receptors stem from a young man in good health. Some clones in this sample may be carry-over from other donors' samples. Both conserved end residues are trimmed from each CDR3.

>TRBJ2-3|TRBV28
ASSLHRDDTQY
>TRBJ2-1|TRBV9
ASSVAVTGVGVEQF
>TRBJ1-2|TRBV5-1
ASSAQRGTDYGYT
>TRBJ2-5|TRBV7-9
ASSLGTAQETQY
>TRBJ2-1|TRBV5-6
ASSTGGVGNEQF
>TRBJ2-3|TRBV30
AWSVLATSTDTQY
>TRBJ2-2|TRBV9
ASSVVGFAGELF
>TRBJ1-2|TRBV7-9
ASSLGIGTGDGYT
>TRBJ2-7|TRBV2
ASSSGTGVLEQY
>TRBJ2-7|TRBV11-2
ASSLGVSVTYEQY
>TRBJ2-1|TRBV7-9
ASSRTSGNYNEQF
>TRBJ1-2|TRBV7-9
ASSLAPGVGVDGYT
>TRBJ1-4|TRBV7-9
ASSPQGATNEKLF
>TRBJ2-1|TRBV4-2
ASSQVAGAYNEQF
>TRBJ2-7|TRBV6-1
ASSDLGVAYEQY
>TRBJ1-3|TRBV6-1
ASRTADRAGNTIY
>TRBJ1-5|TRBV4-3
ASSQDGGSNQPQH
>TRBJ1-2|TRBV6-1
ASGWGEGINGYT
>TRBJ2-3|TRBV4-3
ASSPKGTDTQY
>TRBJ2-7|TRBV27
ASKGLAGGGSYEQY
>TRBJ2-1|TRBV12-2
ASRRGASGSPRDVGEF
>TRBJ1-2|TRBV25-1
ASSAWDSLHHGYT
>TRBJ2-1|TRBV7-9
ASKIQSSYNEQF
>TRBJ2-5|TRBV6-5
ASSPGELLTETQY
>TRBJ2-5|TRBV11-2
ASSRTGQYQETQY
>TRBJ2-1|TRBV9
ASSRTSGNERF
>TRBJ2-1|TRBV11-2
ASSSAEQAF
>TRBJ2-1|TRBV15
ATGIVGYNEQF
>TRBJ2-7|TRBV7-7
ASSLAPGLAGIYEQY
>TRBJ2-3|TRBV11-2
ASSLGQGGVDTDTQY
>TRBJ2-7|TRBV19
ASSHLGSDEQY
>TRBJ2-1|TRBV7-3
ASSDRNNEQF
>TRBJ2-1|TRBV11-2
ASRTSGSSYNEQF
>TRBJ2-3|TRBV11-2
ASSSDVDTQY
>TRBJ2-1|TRBV7-9
ASSYSTGGNEQF
>TRBJ2-5|TRBV28
ASSPTLAGGLETQY
>TRBJ2-3|TRBV18
ASSLDRGSTDTQY
>TRBJ1-1|TRBV28
ASSPQSDTEAF
>TRBJ2-1|TRBV2
ASSDRRSGNEQF
>TRBJ1-2|TRBV7-8
ASSLARGAYGYT
>TRBJ2-7|TRBV4-2
ASSQDKGGTYEQY
>TRBJ1-2|TRBV5-1
ASSPGTGHGYT
>TRBJ2-5|TRBV5-6
ASSLTPSEQETQY
>TRBJ2-5|TRBV28
ASSFRGAGETQY
>TRBJ2-7|TRBV4-1
ASSQESSGAYEQY
>TRBJ2-7|TRBV30
AYSDRSSYEQY
>TRBJ2-7|TRBV5-4
ASSFGVTRAYEQY
>TRBJ1-1|TRBV29-1
SPRGPNTEAF
>TRBJ2-7|TRBV7-8
ASSLIRLAGDPFTYEQY